Given below is one T cell receptor (beta chain) in context. The antigen is undetermined. Other nucleotide sequences in the sample specify the same CDR3. The record originates from a study of shared clonotypes between healthy human individuals. Study context: The study used three CD4 naive, three CD4 memory, two CD8 naive and one CD8 memory plate per donor.

Germline loops: CDR1 SGHRS, CDR2 YFSETQ. CDR3 length: 14 residues. Trimming removed 5 bases at V and 2 bases at J, with 13 bases between. Points from the study as a whole: Naive CD4 clonotypes overlapped across a few donors at roughly 5.1%.

Some clones are missing from TCRdb's copy, which holds only in-frame ones; the method was immunoSEQ multiplex PCR. This table holds about 1.5 million clones, 96% found once. Sequenced material: naive CD4+ T cells sorted from blood. Subset in this sample: CD45RA+ positively selected. The chain uses TRBV5-1 and TRBJ2-5, with D maybe TRBD1 (6 bases). This receptor was identified in a man aged 30 to 39 in good health. In DNA, the CDR3 is TGCGCCAGCAGTCTTCTGAGGGGGCAAGAGACCCAGTACTTC. Translated, it gives CASSLLRGQETQYF.